The 3 T cell receptor beta chains presented below share a single source sample, sequenced in a study of technical replicates of blood from several donors. Clones were read by immunoSEQ multiplex PCR, and TCRdb kept only the in-frame ones, dropping some. The top ten clones hold about 0.37% of a sample with 80,000 or so clones, 94% of them seen once. Sequenced input: T cells isolated from PBMCs. Receptors originate from a human donor in good health.

This clone appeared a single time. This chain links TRBV2 with TRBJ2-3, with 7 bases aligning to TRBD2. The germline V gene encodes CDR1 SNHLY and CDR2 FYNNEI. The CDR3 has 13 residues. The junction had 4 bases not matched to a gene; V was cut back by 8 bases and J by 2 bases. The CDR3 reads CASEGLPTDTQYF. The DNA of the CDR3 is TGTGCCAGCGAGGGACTACCCACAGATACGCAGTATTTT.

The gene calls are TRBV19 and TRBJ2-2, with TRBD1 as a possible D gene (6 bases). V was trimmed by 3 bases and J by 4 bases, leaving 15 bases between them. Germline CDR1 reads LNHDA; CDR2 reads SQIVND (reference sequence). The CDR3 spans 16 residues. The CDR3 DNA is TGTGCCAGTAGTATCTTTAACAGGGTAGGCACCGGGGAGCTGTTTTTT. Encoded protein: CASSIFNRVGTGELFF. Complete variable domain (other parts from reference TRBV19 and TRBJ2-2): DGGITQSPKYLFRKEGQNVTLSCEQNLNHDAMYWYRQDPGQGLRLIYYSQIVNDFQKGDIAEGYSVSREKKESFPLTVTSAQKNPTAFYLCASSIFNRVGTGELFFGEGSRLTVL.

The gene calls are TRBV5-4 and TRBJ1-5; no clear D. CDR1 and CDR2 from the germline V gene are SGHNT and YYREEE (reference sequence). This CDR3 contains 12 residues. Trimming took off 4 bases at V and 2 bases at J, with 4 bases between the two ends. The CDR3 loop reads CASSGGNQPQHF. The CDR3 DNA reads TGTGCCAGCAGCGGAGGCAATCAGCCCCAGCATTTT.